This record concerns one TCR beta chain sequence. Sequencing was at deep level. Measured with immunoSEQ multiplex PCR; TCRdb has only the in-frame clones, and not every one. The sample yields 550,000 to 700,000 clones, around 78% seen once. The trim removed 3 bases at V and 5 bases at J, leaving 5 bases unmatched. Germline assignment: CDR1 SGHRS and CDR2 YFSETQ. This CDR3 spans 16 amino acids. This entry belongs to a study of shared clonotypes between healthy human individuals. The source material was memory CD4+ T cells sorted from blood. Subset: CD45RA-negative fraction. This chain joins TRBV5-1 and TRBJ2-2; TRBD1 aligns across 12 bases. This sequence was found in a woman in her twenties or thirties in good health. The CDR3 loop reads CASSSGQGALTGELFF. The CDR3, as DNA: TGCGCCAGCAGCTCGGGACAGGGGGCGCTTACCGGGGAGCTGTTTTTT.